This T cell receptor (beta chain) appears in the sequencing data of a study of blood T cells in healthy people across ages. A second PCR of 7 to 11 cycles used a sample-barcoded 5' primer and a J-beta primer mix. Each cDNA molecule was tagged by a template-switch adaptor with 12 random nucleotides. From the 5' RACE reads, TCRdb called clonotypes with MiXCR, one entry per CDR3 protein. The table lists 550,000 to 750,000 distinct CDR3 sequences, 21% of them singletons. Worth noting for this clonotype: Its antigen remains unknown.

Germline assignment: CDR1 SGHTA and CDR2 FQGNSA. This CDR3 comprises 19 residues. V gave up 1 base and J gave up 0 bases, with 22 bases separating them. Total RNA, at least 5 micrograms per sample, was extracted from PBMCs. Study results and limitations: Age showed a roughly linear inverse relationship with TCR beta diversity per million T cells.

The chain employs TRBV7-2 and TRBJ2-7; D is perhaps TRBD2 (5 bases). The TCR comes from a man in his 70s in good health. Input material: blood. CDR3 nucleotides: TGTGCCAGCAGCTTAGGCCCCGGTTGGGGTAGCGCGAGCTCCTACGAGCAGTACTTC. Protein sequence: CASSLGPGWGSASSYEQYF. Full variable domain (remainder filled in from reference TRBV7-2 and TRBJ2-7): GAGVSQSPSNKVTEKGKDVELRCDPISGHTALYWYRQSLGQGLEFLIYFQGNSAPDKSGLPSDRFSAERTGGSVSTLTIQRTQQEDSAVYLCASSLGPGWGSASSYEQYFGPGTRLTVT.